This T cell receptor (beta chain) was obtained from a study of blood T cell repertoires in COVID-19. As for the study in general: Acute-phase and convalescent COVID-19 samples originated in the United States, Italy and Spain. T cells, B-cell-depleted T cells, or PBMCs supplied cDNA or gDNA.

As handled by the study authors: Amplification with reference gene primers provided the estimates of nucleated cell counts. The protocol was immunoSEQ multiplex PCR, while the TCRdb copy is restricted to in-frame clones and leaves out a portion. From that table come the V and J calls and clone size; the DNA was used to work out D and trimming. Found here are hundreds of thousands of clones, approximately 86% of them singletons; the top ten hold approximately 2.2%. The length of the CDR3 is 12 residues. Germline assignment: CDR1 SGHVS and CDR2 FNYEAQ. With V trimmed by 5 bases and J by 5 bases, 3 bases remained unmatched.

Sequencing used peripheral blood. V usage is TRBV7-6 and J usage is TRBJ2-7; 7 nucleotides agree with TRBD1. This clonotype was obtained from a woman in her 30s who had recovered from COVID-19. CDR3 nucleotide sequence: TGTGCCAGCAGCAGGGACAGCCACGAGCAGTACTTC. Its translation: CASSRDSHEQYF.